Listed below are T cell receptor beta chains from one sample, sequenced in a study of blood T cell repertoires in COVID-19. Clones were read by immunoSEQ multiplex PCR, and TCRdb kept only the in-frame ones, dropping some. The table has around 200,000 clones, approximately 82% seen once. Sequencing was carried out using peripheral blood. These TCRs come from a woman aged 45-60 years with acute or convalescent COVID-19. Each CDR3 is given with its conserved first and last residue. The D gene is left open where the match is weak. Part of the rows lack a size; the others show once, few, many or a class for expanded clones.

CDR3nt	CDR3aa	v_gene	d_gene	abundance	j_gene
TGCGCCAGCAGCAAGGTCGGGGGACTGTATAATTCACCCCTCCACTTT	CASSKVGGLYNSPLHF	TRBV5-1	NA	NA	TRBJ1-6
TGTGCCAGCAGTTTAAGGGACACTCCAGGAGGCAACGTCCTGACTTTC	CASSLRDTPGGNVLTF	TRBV27	NA	NA	TRBJ2-6
TGTGCCACCAGTGATCTGGGGACAGGGATTTTTCCAGATACGCAGTATTTT	CATSDLGTGIFPDTQYF	TRBV24-1	TRBD1	NA	TRBJ2-3
TGTGCCATCAGTGATGGAGCGAACTACGAGCAGTACTTC	CAISDGANYEQYF	TRBV10-3	NA	NA	TRBJ2-7
TGTGCCTCGTGTACGGAAGGACAGGGCATCATGAACACTGAAGCTTTCTTT	CASCTEGQGIMNTEAFF	TRBV19	TRBD1	once	TRBJ1-1
TGTGCCAGCAGCGTTCAAAGCAGCGTCGGTGAGACCCAGTACTTC	CASSVQSSVGETQYF	TRBV9	NA	NA	TRBJ2-5
TGTGCCAGCAGCTCAGCGGGGACGGATACGCAGTATTTT	CASSSAGTDTQYF	TRBV7-3	TRBD2	NA	TRBJ2-3
TGTGCCAGCACCCCGGGCGGGAAAAGCACAGATACGCAGTATTTT	CASTPGGKSTDTQYF	TRBV6-5	NA	NA	TRBJ2-3
TGTGCCAGCAGTCTATCGGGAGGCGACAATGAGCAGTTCTTC	CASSLSGGDNEQFF	TRBV6-4	TRBD2	NA	TRBJ2-1
TGTGCCAGCAGCTTGGGCTTCCGGGACAGGGACAATGAGCAGTTCTTC	CASSLGFRDRDNEQFF	TRBV7-6	TRBD1	NA	TRBJ2-1
TGCGCCAGCAGCCCGGGACTAGCGGGAACCTACGAGCAGTACTTC	CASSPGLAGTYEQYF	TRBV5-1	TRBD2	few	TRBJ2-7
TGTGCCAGCGGAGGGGAGGTCTACGAGCAGTACTTC	CASGGEVYEQYF	TRBV6-5	NA	NA	TRBJ2-7
TGTGCCAGCAGTGAAAGTGAATCGGGCAATCAGCCCCAGCATTTT	CASSESESGNQPQHF	TRBV6-1	NA	NA	TRBJ1-5
TGTGCCAGTAGTATTGATCAGGGGGCCACAGGAAAGGCCCACTATGGCTACACCTTC	CASSIDQGATGKAHYGYTF	TRBV19	TRBD1	NA	TRBJ1-2
TGCGCCAGCAGTCAAGTAAGGACGACAGGGGGCAATTCTGGTAGCACAGATACGCAGTATTTT	CASSQVRTTGGNSGSTDTQYF	TRBV23-1	TRBD1	NA	TRBJ2-3
TGTGCCAGCAGTGAAGGGGGCGTGATGGATACGCAGTATTTT	CASSEGGVMDTQYF	TRBV28	TRBD1	NA	TRBJ2-3
TGTGCCAGCAGTCCCCTGAGTAGCGCATCCTACAATGAGCAGTTCTTC	CASSPLSSASYNEQFF	TRBV28	NA	few	TRBJ2-1
TGTGCCAGCAGCTTGGGGATCAGGGGGCAGAGCTACACCTTC	CASSLGIRGQSYTF	TRBV5-4	TRBD1	NA	TRBJ1-2
TGTGCCAGTAGTATCCGACAGGGGGTCTACGAGCAGTACTTC	CASSIRQGVYEQYF	TRBV19	TRBD1	NA	TRBJ2-7
TGCGCCAGCAGCAAGGGACAGCCAGGCTCACCCCTCCACTTT	CASSKGQPGSPLHF	TRBV5-1	TRBD1	few	TRBJ1-6
TGCAGCGTTGCGCGACAGGAACACTCCTACGAGCAGTACTTC	CSVARQEHSYEQYF	TRBV29-1	NA	NA	TRBJ2-7
TGTGCCAGCAGCCACGACGGGGGGCGCGATTTTTTGACCCAGTACTTC	CASSHDGGRDFLTQYF	TRBV27	NA	NA	TRBJ2-5
TGTGCCAGCAGCTTCCCCCTTAGCGGGAAGACCTACAATGAGCAGTTCTTC	CASSFPLSGKTYNEQFF	TRBV7-9	TRBD2	NA	TRBJ2-1
TGTGCCAGTAGTATTAGCGGGGGGGCCTACAATGAGCAGTTCTTC	CASSISGGAYNEQFF	TRBV19	TRBD2	NA	TRBJ2-1
TGTGCCAGCAGTGACCGGCCTAACGGGGGGTACGAGCAGTACTTC	CASSDRPNGGYEQYF	TRBV6-6	TRBD2	NA	TRBJ2-7
TGTGCCAGCAGTTACATGAGTCAGCCCCAGCATTTT	CASSYMSQPQHF	TRBV6-2/TRBV6-3	NA	NA	TRBJ1-5
TGCGCCAGCAGCTTGACCGACAGGGGTGTGAACTATGGCTACACCTTC	CASSLTDRGVNYGYTF	TRBV5-1	TRBD1	few	TRBJ1-2
TGCAGTGCTAGTTTTAGAACGAACACCGGGGAGCTGTTTTTT	CSASFRTNTGELFF	TRBV20-1	NA	NA	TRBJ2-2
TGTGCCAGCAGGAGGAGAGCGGGAGACACCGGGGAGCTGTTTTTT	CASRRRAGDTGELFF	TRBV7-3	TRBD2	NA	TRBJ2-2
TGTGCCAGCTCATACGAGGAGACCCAGTACTTC	CASSYEETQYF	TRBV18	NA	once	TRBJ2-5
TGTGCCAGCAGCCAATACGACAGGGGATCCCCCCTGGCCAAAAACATTCAGTACTTC	CASSQYDRGSPLAKNIQYF	TRBV4-2	TRBD1	few	TRBJ2-4
TGTGCCAGCAGTCCTCGAGGGACAGGGGACTACGAGCAGTACTTC	CASSPRGTGDYEQYF	TRBV6-5	TRBD1	NA	TRBJ2-7
TGTGCCACCGAGGGCTCAGGGACAGAGTACAATGAGCAGTTCTTC	CATEGSGTEYNEQFF	TRBV24-1	TRBD1	many	TRBJ2-1
TGTGCCAGCAGCCAGGGGACAGCTAGCAATCAGCCCCAGCATTTT	CASSQGTASNQPQHF	TRBV28	TRBD1	NA	TRBJ1-5
TGTGCTAGTGGTTTGGGCAGGGGGAGATTTTCTAACGAAAACACCTACGAGCAGTACTTC	CASGLGRGRFSNENTYEQYF	TRBV12-5	TRBD1	NA	TRBJ2-7
TGTGCCAGCCTATCTGGGGCCAACGTCCTGACTTTC	CASLSGANVLTF	TRBV6-5	NA	NA	TRBJ2-6
TGTGCCAGTAGTCTCACCGAAGGACAGGGGACTTTGGCCCAGCATTTT	CASSLTEGQGTLAQHF	TRBV19	TRBD1	few	TRBJ1-5
TGCGCCAGCAGCTTGGCCGGGGTTACAGGGAGCTATGGCTACACCTTC	CASSLAGVTGSYGYTF	TRBV5-1	NA	NA	TRBJ1-2
TGTGCCATCAGCACAACTACAGGGGGTCCCAACGAGCAGTACTTC	CAISTTTGGPNEQYF	TRBV10-3	TRBD1	NA	TRBJ2-7
TGTGCCAGCAGCACCAACAGGGGAGCCACAGATACGCAGTATTTT	CASSTNRGATDTQYF	TRBV11-3	TRBD1	NA	TRBJ2-3
TGTGCCACCAGTGATCCCGGGACTAGCGGGAGGGCCTCCTACGAGCAGTACTTC	CATSDPGTSGRASYEQYF	TRBV24-1	TRBD2	NA	TRBJ2-7
TGTGCCAGCAGCTTACGTTTAGCGGGATTTTACAATGAGCAGTTCTTC	CASSLRLAGFYNEQFF	TRBV7-2	TRBD2	NA	TRBJ2-1